The 25 T cell receptor beta chains reported below all come from one sample, sequenced in a study of T cell responses to AZD1222 COVID-19 vaccine. Sequencing was performed with immunoSEQ multiplex PCR; in TCRdb, only in-frame clones are kept and a portion is missing. The data contain roughly 140,000 clones, under 90% of them singletons. Sequencing used peripheral blood, obtained 28 days after the second AZD1222 dose. The receptor set was obtained from an adult who received the AZD1222 COVID-19 vaccine.

The chain joins TRBV6-1 to TRBJ2-5; 8 bases agree with TRBD1. The V segment lost 3 bases and the J segment 4 bases; nucleotides outside the gene matches: 4. Germline values: CDR1 MNHNS, CDR2 SASEGT. This CDR3 is built from 14 residues. The CDR3 reads CASSEGDRRETQYF. Here the CDR3 DNA reads TGTGCCAGCAGTGAGGGGGACAGGAGAGAGACCCAGTACTTC.

This chain joins TRBV6-1 and TRBJ1-2; 9 bases are shared with TRBD1. Germline V lookup: CDR1 MNHNS, CDR2 SASEGT. J was trimmed by 7 bases and V by 1 base; bases with no gene match: 4. The CDR3 extends over 14 amino acids. CDR3 coding DNA: TGTGCCAGCAGTGAAGGGACAGGGGTACCTGGCTACACCTTC. Translation: CASSEGTGVPGYTF.

The chain carries TRBV6-5 and TRBJ1-4; the D is unclear. This CDR3 is built from 13 residues. The germline V gene has CDR1 MNHEY and CDR2 SVGAGI. Trimming removed 2 bases from V and 5 bases from J, with 6 bases in between. The CDR3, as DNA: TGTGCCAGCAGTTACGTGGGGAATGAAAAACTGTTTTTT. Its protein is CASSYVGNEKLFF.

This rearrangement joins TRBV6-5 to TRBJ1-1; 7 bases fit TRBD1. Germline V lookup: CDR1 MNHEY, CDR2 SVGAGI. The CDR3 extends over 14 amino acids. V lost 8 bases to trimming and J lost 4 bases; unmatched junction nucleotides: 10. For the CDR3, the DNA is TGTGCCAGCCGTCAGGGACAGCAACTCACTGAAGCTTTCTTT. The encoded protein is CASRQGQQLTEAFF.

The chain recombines TRBV7-2 with TRBJ1-3; weak D call: TRBD1 (6 bases). CDR1 SGHTA and CDR2 FQGNSA come from the germline V gene. V was shortened by 5 bases and J by 4 bases, with 18 bases between the two germline ends. The CDR3 runs to 16 residues. As DNA, the CDR3 is TGTGCCAGCAGCCCCTACAGGGTCTTAGGAGGAAACACCATATATTTT. Its translation: CASSPYRVLGGNTIYF.

The chain uses TRBV29-1 and TRBJ1-1; D uncertain. The CDR3 spans 11 residues. Germline assignment: CDR1 SQVTM and CDR2 ANQGSEA. Trimming took off 0 bases at V and 11 bases at J, with 10 bases between the two ends. The CDR3 reads CSVEDPPVAFF. The DNA of the CDR3 is TGCAGCGTTGAAGATCCCCCGGTCGCTTTCTTT.

The chain combines TRBV19 with TRBJ1-5, with 7 positions matching TRBD1. Unmatched junction bases numbered 7, after V lost 8 bases and J lost 6 bases. This CDR3 contains 13 residues. Germline V lookup: CDR1 LNHDA, CDR2 SQIVND (reference sequence). For the CDR3, the DNA is TGTGCCAGTGCACAGGGGACGGGTCAGCCCCAGCATTTT. Amino acids: CASAQGTGQPQHF. The complete variable domain, with remaining parts taken from reference TRBV19 and TRBJ1-5, reads DGGITQSPKYLFRKEGQNVTLSCEQNLNHDAMYWYRQDPGQGLRLIYYSQIVNDFQKGDIAEGYSVSREKKESFPLTVTSAQKNPTAFYLCASAQGTGQPQHFGDGTRLSIL.

The rearrangement uses TRBV6-6 and TRBJ1-1, with a weak D call TRBD1 (5 bases). The CDR3 runs to 14 residues. V lost 5 bases to trimming and J lost 1 base, with 11 bases between them. Germline CDR1 MNHNY, CDR2 SVGAGI (reference sequence). The CDR3 coding sequence is TGTGCCAGCAGTCGAGGGGTCTCGAACACTGAAGCTTTCTTT. It codes for CASSRGVSNTEAFF.

J is TRBJ2-2 and V is TRBV7-9; 9 bases match TRBD2. V lost 3 bases and J lost 6; bases outside the gene matches: 5. Germline assignment: CDR1 SEHNR and CDR2 FQNEAQ (reference sequence). The CDR3 contains 15 residues. This chain's CDR3 is CASSFPSGVAGELFF. The DNA of the CDR3 is TGTGCCAGCAGCTTTCCTAGCGGGGTGGCCGGGGAGCTGTTTTTT.

The chain carries TRBV5-1 and TRBJ2-6; the match to TRBD1 covers 8 bases. The CDR3 extends over 16 amino acids. V lost 4 bases to trimming and J lost 2 bases; unmatched junction nucleotides: 5. The germline gives CDR1 SGHRS, CDR2 YFSETQ. CDR3 sequence: CASSVAGGAGANVLTF. DNA of the CDR3: TGCGCCAGCAGCGTTGCAGGGGGCGCTGGGGCCAACGTCCTGACTTTC.

V and J are TRBV19 and TRBJ2-1; D is ambiguous. The germline V and J ends were trimmed by 1 base and 10 bases, with 8 bases remaining between them. Per the germline V gene, CDR1 is LNHDA and CDR2 is SQIVND (reference sequence). The CDR3 spans 12 residues. CDR3 sequence (DNA): TGTGCCAGTAGTATAGTAGTAGGCGAGCAGTTCTTC. Its protein is CASSIVVGEQFF. The variable domain in full, completed from reference TRBV19 and TRBJ2-1, reads DGGITQSPKYLFRKEGQNVTLSCEQNLNHDAMYWYRQDPGQGLRLIYYSQIVNDFQKGDIAEGYSVSREKKESFPLTVTSAQKNPTAFYLCASSIVVGEQFFGPGTRLTVL.

This sequence joins TRBV10-1 and TRBJ2-1; D call uncertain. The V gene lost 5 bases and the J gene lost 4 bases, with 12 bases spanning the gap. The CDR3 is 14 amino acids. The germline V gene encodes CDR1 WNHNN and CDR2 SYGVQD (reference sequence). CDR3 loop: CASSKTTRYNEQFF. The DNA for the CDR3 is TGCGCCAGCAGTAAAACGACCCGATACAATGAGCAGTTCTTC.

There are a few counts of this clone. J is TRBJ1-6 and V is TRBV7-2; tentative D call: TRBD1 (5 bases). The V gene's germline CDR1 is SGHTA and CDR2 FQGNSA. The CDR3 covers 14 residues. V lost 4 bases, J lost 7 bases, and 11 bases lay in between. CDR3 protein: CASSWGPVNSPLHF. DNA for the CDR3: TGTGCCAGCAGCTGGGGACCGGTAAATTCACCCCTCCACTTT.

V usage is TRBV5-1 and J usage is TRBJ2-3; the match to TRBD2 covers 10 bases. There are 16 residues in the CDR3. Germline assignment: CDR1 SGHRS and CDR2 YFSETQ. V lost 3 bases and J lost 2; bases outside the gene matches: 6. CDR3 region: CASSWGTSVDTDTQYF. CDR3 coding DNA: TGCGCCAGCAGCTGGGGGACTAGCGTCGACACAGATACGCAGTATTTT. Filled out from reference TRBV5-1 and TRBJ2-3, the complete variable domain reads KAGVTQTPRYLIKTRGQQVTLSCSPISGHRSVSWYQQTPGQGLQFLFEYFSETQRNKGNFPGRFSGRQFSNSRSEMNVSTLELGDSALYLCASSWGTSVDTDTQYFGPGTRLTVL.

The chain links TRBV7-8 to TRBJ2-3; D is undetermined. The CDR3 is made up of 12 amino acids. Trimming removed 6 bases at V and 0 bases at J, with 4 bases between. The germline V gene has CDR1 SGHVS and CDR2 FQNEAQ. CDR3 nucleotides: TGTGCCAGCAGACATAGCACAGATACGCAGTATTTT. Translation gives CASRHSTDTQYF.

V usage is TRBV30 and J usage is TRBJ1-2; D remains unclear. Germline V CDR1 and CDR2: GTSNPN, SVGIG (reference sequence). Trimming stripped 1 base from V and 4 bases from J, with 10 bases between. The CDR3 loop spans 13 amino acids. The chain's CDR3 is CAWSEGHLYGYTF. In nucleotides, the CDR3 is TGTGCCTGGAGTGAGGGTCACCTCTATGGCTACACCTTC.

The chain links TRBV5-1 to TRBJ1-2, with D hard to call. Between the trimmed V and J ends, which lost 4 bases and 8 bases, there was a span of 21 bases. Per germline, CDR1 SGHRS and CDR2 YFSETQ. This CDR3 has 15 residues. This CDR3 is CASSRVDEGMEGYTF. As DNA, the CDR3 is TGCGCCAGCAGCCGAGTTGATGAGGGTATGGAAGGCTACACCTTC.

The chain recombines TRBV3-1 (or the pseudogene TRBV3-2) with TRBJ1-1, with D unresolved. Trimming shortened V by 3 bases and J by 8 bases, and 10 bases separated the two germline ends. Germline V lookup: CDR1 LGHDT, CDR2 YNNKEL (reference sequence). The CDR3 is 12 amino acids. CDR3 protein: CASSQSAGEAFF. CDR3 DNA sequence: TGTGCCAGCAGCCAGTCAGCGGGGGAAGCTTTCTTT.

This chain connects TRBV5-1 to TRBJ1-4, with no clear D. The germline V gene has CDR1 SGHRS and CDR2 YFSETQ. The V and J ends lost 1 base and 5 bases respectively, with 12 bases between them. The CDR3 consists of 15 residues. CDR3 coding DNA: TGCGCCAGCAGCTTGTCACGGACTGCCAATGAAAAACTGTTTTTT. Its protein product is CASSLSRTANEKLFF. Full variable domain (missing parts from reference TRBV5-1 and TRBJ1-4): KAGVTQTPRYLIKTRGQQVTLSCSPISGHRSVSWYQQTPGQGLQFLFEYFSETQRNKGNFPGRFSGRQFSNSRSEMNVSTLELGDSALYLCASSLSRTANEKLFFGSGTQLSVL.

The rearrangement links TRBV5-1 to TRBJ1-3; TRBD1 might be the D (5 bases). The CDR3 covers 15 residues. V lost 2 bases and J 0 bases, leaving 9 bases between the germline ends. The germline V gene encodes CDR1 SGHRS and CDR2 YFSETQ. The CDR3 nucleotides are TGCGCCAGCAGCTTCGACAGCTACTCTGGAAACACCATATATTTT. Protein product: CASSFDSYSGNTIYF.

The rearrangement uses TRBV28 and TRBJ1-5; the D gene is possibly TRBD1 (5 bases). The CDR3 is made up of 12 amino acids. CDR1 is MDHEN, CDR2 SYDVKM, per germline. The V gene lost 6 bases and the J gene lost 6 bases, with 9 bases spanning the gap. CDR3 in amino acids: CASRGLTQPQHF. The CDR3 nucleotides read TGTGCCAGCAGGGGGCTGACTCAGCCCCAGCATTTT.

This clone occurred a few times. The chain recombines TRBV9 with TRBJ1-6, with 8 bases identical to TRBD1. The ends lost 4 bases at V and 8 bases at J; junction bases unmatched: 11. This CDR3 is 16 amino acids long. From germline, CDR1 is SGDLS and CDR2 YYNGEE. The CDR3, as DNA: TGTGCCAGCAGCCTTCCACGGACAGGGAGAGATTCACCCCTCCACTTT. Its protein product is CASSLPRTGRDSPLHF.

The chain joins TRBV14 to TRBJ2-5; D unresolved. The germline gives CDR1 SGHDN, CDR2 FVKESK. The length of the CDR3 is 16 residues. V lost 1 base and J 2 bases, leaving 14 bases between the germline ends. CDR3 amino acids: CASSQGAQLYQETQYF. The CDR3 DNA sequence: TGTGCCAGCAGCCAAGGGGCCCAGCTATATCAAGAGACCCAGTACTTC.

The rearrangement joins TRBV18 to TRBJ2-1, with 9 positions matching TRBD2. Trimming took 3 bases from V and 5 from J; bases not matched to a gene: 8. This CDR3 is 16 amino acids long. Germline-derived CDR1 and CDR2 are KGHSH and LQKENI. The CDR3 protein is CASSPVSGGAHNEQFF. CDR3 DNA: TGTGCCAGCTCACCGGTTAGCGGGGGCGCCCACAATGAGCAGTTCTTC.

The table lists this clone with a few counts. The chain carries TRBV19 and TRBJ1-3; D remains unclear. CDR3 length: 13 residues. The ends were cut back, 9 bases at V and 2 bases at J, with 11 bases in the middle. Germline CDR1 and CDR2: LNHDA and SQIVND (reference sequence). The CDR3 DNA reads as TGTGCCAGCCGGGTTGGAACTGGAAACACCATATATTTT. This gives the protein CASRVGTGNTIYF.